The 17 T cell receptor beta chains given below trace back to one sample, sequenced in a study of T cell responses to AZD1222 COVID-19 vaccine. Here immunoSEQ multiplex PCR was the method, and the copy in TCRdb shows in-frame clones only, minus some. The repertoire includes around 140,000 clones, 85% to 95% of them detected once, and roughly an eighth sits in the top ten. The material sequenced was peripheral blood, taken after recovery from COVID-19. These receptors all stem from an adult who had recovered from COVID-19.

This clone was found once. V usage is TRBV6-2 or TRBV6-3 and J usage is TRBJ1-4; 9 nucleotides match TRBD1. The J segment lost 7 bases and the V segment lost 5 bases, leaving 5 bases of the junction unmatched. The CDR3 contains 14 residues. In germline, CDR1 is MNHEY, CDR2 SVGEGT. The CDR3 sequence: CASSPDRGGEKLFF. The CDR3 DNA sequence: TGTGCCAGCAGTCCGGACAGGGGAGGTGAAAAACTGTTTTTT.

The chain uses TRBV27 and TRBJ2-3; 10 bases are a match to TRBD2. Germline CDR1 and CDR2: MNHEY and SMNVEV (reference sequence). J was trimmed by 7 bases and V by 2 bases; bases with no gene match: 9. There are 16 residues in the CDR3. The CDR3 here is CASSLLFGTSGNTQYF. The DNA of the CDR3 is TGTGCCAGCAGTTTACTCTTCGGAACTAGCGGGAATACGCAGTATTTT.

V is TRBV25-1 and J is TRBJ1-1; weak D call: TRBD1 (6 bases). In germline, CDR1 is MGHDK, CDR2 SYGVNS. The CDR3 loop spans 16 amino acids. V shed 1 base and J shed 6 bases, with 18 bases lying between them. In DNA form, the CDR3 reads TGTGCCAGCAGTGAATCGGTGGGGGCAGGGATGGCTGAAGCTTTCTTT. The encoded protein is CASSESVGAGMAEAFF.

V usage is TRBV5-5 and J usage is TRBJ2-3, with TRBD1 identical over 9 bases. The germline V gene has CDR1 SGHKS and CDR2 YYEKEE (reference sequence). V lost 10 bases, J lost 3 bases, and 3 bases stayed unmatched. The CDR3 runs 12 residues. The CDR3 here is CAGGQGTDTQYF. The CDR3 nucleotides read TGTGCCGGAGGACAGGGGACAGATACGCAGTATTTT.

The chain joins TRBV6-5 to TRBJ1-3; 7 bases fit TRBD1. From germline, CDR1 is MNHEY and CDR2 SVGAGI. V trimming: 5 bases; J trimming: 0 bases; junction bases outside the gene matches: 1. This CDR3 contains 14 residues. The CDR3 loop is CASSHRGSGNTIYF. The DNA for the CDR3 is TGTGCCAGCAGTCACAGGGGCTCTGGAAACACCATATATTTT.

The V gene is TRBV5-8, the J gene TRBJ1-1; possible D gene TRBD1, 5 bases. The V end lost 4 bases, the J end lost 3 bases, and 10 bases lay between the germline ends. Per the germline V gene, CDR1 is SGHTS and CDR2 is YDEGEE. CDR3 length equals 13 residues. The CDR3 DNA sequence: TGTGCCAGCAGCATCGGGACCTACACTGAAGCTTTCTTT. It translates to CASSIGTYTEAFF.

The chain couples TRBV28 to TRBJ2-2; 8 bases align to TRBD2. Losses at the gene ends were 1 base for V and 2 bases for J; bases not matched to a gene: 9. Germline V gives CDR1 MDHEN, CDR2 SYDVKM. The CDR3 length is 18 residues. This CDR3 is CASSLLRREDANTGELFF. Written as DNA, the CDR3 is TGTGCCAGCAGTTTATTAAGGCGGGAGGACGCAAACACCGGGGAGCTGTTTTTT.

The chain uses TRBV19 and TRBJ2-2; D is uncertain. This CDR3 is built from 14 residues. The V gene lost 2 bases and the J gene lost 1 base, with 5 bases spanning the gap. Germline CDR1 LNHDA, CDR2 SQIVND (reference sequence). CDR3 protein: CASSISVNTGELFF. CDR3 nucleotides: TGTGCCAGTAGTATATCGGTGAACACCGGGGAGCTGTTTTTT. Full variable domain (remainder filled in from reference TRBV19 and TRBJ2-2): DGGITQSPKYLFRKEGQNVTLSCEQNLNHDAMYWYRQDPGQGLRLIYYSQIVNDFQKGDIAEGYSVSREKKESFPLTVTSAQKNPTAFYLCASSISVNTGELFFGEGSRLTVL.

The CDR3 DNA reads as TGTGCCAGCAGCGTATCCGGGAGCAGGGTCTACACCTTC. Translating it yields CASSVSGSRVYTF. This rearrangement joins TRBV9 to TRBJ1-2, with TRBD1 as a possible D gene (5 bases). This CDR3 has 13 amino acids. V lost 1 base, J lost 10 bases, and 14 bases lay in between. Germline V gene lookup returns CDR1 SGDLS and CDR2 YYNGEE.

The rearrangement uses TRBV6-5 and TRBJ2-7; D is possibly TRBD1 (5 bases). V was trimmed by 6 bases and J by 0 bases, leaving 9 bases between them. The germline V gene encodes CDR1 MNHEY and CDR2 SVGAGI. The CDR3 spans 13 residues. The CDR3 coding sequence is TGTGCCAGCAGACCCGACAGCTCCTACGAGCAGTACTTC. This translates into CASRPDSSYEQYF.

The V gene is TRBV6-1, the J gene TRBJ2-1, with D possibly being TRBD2 (5 bases). This CDR3 is built from 18 residues. V was trimmed by 2 bases and J by 0 bases, leaving 17 bases between them. Germline values: CDR1 MNHNS, CDR2 SASEGT. CDR3: CASSELPPGMVSYNEQFF. The CDR3 nucleotides read TGTGCCAGCAGTGAACTCCCGCCGGGAATGGTCTCCTACAATGAGCAGTTCTTC.

This clone was observed once. The V gene is TRBV28, the J gene TRBJ1-2; D remains unclear. Trimming cost V 3 bases and J 6 bases, with 11 bases left between them. This CDR3 region has 13 residues. CDR1 and CDR2 (germline): MDHEN, SYDVKM. CDR3 sequence reads: CASSFPNSDGYTF. CDR3 nucleotides: TGTGCCAGCAGTTTTCCCAACAGCGATGGCTACACCTTC.

V usage is TRBV3-1 (or the pseudogene TRBV3-2) and J usage is TRBJ2-1; tentatively, D is TRBD2 (6 bases). The CDR3 has 15 residues. Trimming cost V 1 base and J 1 base, with 8 bases left between them. The germline gives CDR1 LGHDT, CDR2 YNNKEL (reference sequence). The chain's CDR3 is CASSQGGTSYNEQFF. CDR3 in DNA: TGTGCCAGCAGCCAAGGGGGGACTTCCTACAATGAGCAGTTCTTC.

The CDR3 coding sequence is TGTGCCAGCAGCCCTAGGGGGAAGGGGGCTTCGGGAAACACCATATATTTT. As protein: CASSPRGKGASGNTIYF. The genes are TRBV9 and TRBJ1-3; TRBD1 aligns across 7 bases. Germline loops: CDR1 SGDLS, CDR2 YYNGEE. V lost 4 bases and J lost 4; bases outside the gene matches: 14. This CDR3 spans 17 amino acids.

This clone appeared a single time. The chain is built from TRBV5-1 and TRBJ2-7; TRBD1 matches at 9 bases. Germline values: CDR1 SGHRS, CDR2 YFSETQ. The CDR3 covers 15 residues. Trimming cost V 3 bases and J 2 bases; bases outside gene matches: 6. CDR3 region: CASSWVGTGTYEQYF. In DNA form, the CDR3 reads TGCGCCAGCAGCTGGGTTGGGACAGGGACCTACGAGCAGTACTTC.

This chain's CDR3 is CASSLQEGGEQFF. The CDR3 DNA reads TGTGCCAGCAGTTTGCAAGAAGGTGGGGAGCAGTTCTTC. The V gene is TRBV12-3 or TRBV12-4, the J gene TRBJ2-1; no definite D call. CDR3 length: 13 amino acids. V dropped 3 bases and J dropped 10 bases, with 13 bases sitting between them.

This clone was recorded only once. The rearrangement uses TRBV2 and TRBJ1-1, with 8 bases matching TRBD1. The junction had 15 bases not matched to a gene; V was cut back by 2 bases and J by 4 bases. The germline CDR1 and CDR2 sequences are SNHLY and FYNNEI. This CDR3 contains 18 residues. CDR3: CASSEPGQGGGFGTEAFF. CDR3 nucleotides: TGTGCCAGCAGTGAACCAGGACAGGGCGGAGGGTTTGGCACTGAAGCTTTCTTT.